Shown below are 20 T cell receptor beta chains from a single sample sequenced in a study of blood T cell repertoires in COVID-19. Libraries were prepared by immunoSEQ multiplex PCR; TCRdb keeps only in-frame clonotypes and omits some of them. The sample carries approximately 110,000 clones, around 90% recorded once. Sequenced input: peripheral blood. The receptors come from a woman aged 50 to 65 with active or convalescent COVID-19.

This clone was detected a few times. The genes are TRBV9 and TRBJ2-3; D possibly corresponds to TRBD1 (6 bases). The CDR3 is 15 residues long. V lost 3 bases to trimming and J lost 0 bases, with 11 bases between them. The germline gives CDR1 SGDLS, CDR2 YYNGEE. The CDR3 spells CASSETGTSTDTQYF. CDR3 coding DNA: TGTGCCAGCAGCGAAACCGGGACAAGCACAGATACGCAGTATTTT.

V is TRBV11-2 and J is TRBJ2-6, with TRBD1 as a possible D gene (6 bases). The CDR3 loop spans 15 amino acids. Germline CDR1 SGHAT, CDR2 FQNNGV. The ends were cut back, 1 base at V and 6 bases at J, with 10 bases in the middle. CDR3 coding DNA: TGTGCCAGCAGCTTAGGGGGACATCCGGCCAACGTCCTGACTTTC. Protein product: CASSLGGHPANVLTF.

The gene calls are TRBV9 and TRBJ2-5; 14 bases map to TRBD2. With 0 bases clipped from V and 5 bases from J, the junction kept 6 bases outside the gene matches. Germline V CDR1 and CDR2: SGDLS, YYNGEE. The CDR3 is 17 amino acids. CDR3: CASSVAGLAGVFETQYF. The DNA for the CDR3 is TGTGCCAGCAGCGTAGCGGGACTAGCGGGAGTTTTTGAGACCCAGTACTTC.

This clone was seen just once. The chain couples TRBV6-1 to TRBJ1-1; 9 bases align to TRBD1. Germline V gene sequence: CDR1 MNHNS, CDR2 SASEGT. The CDR3 runs 13 residues. The trim removed 2 bases at V and 6 bases at J, leaving 1 base unmatched. The CDR3 bases are TGTGCCAGCAGTGAACGGGACAGGGCTGAAGCTTTCTTT. Translated: CASSERDRAEAFF.

The chain has TRBV3-1 (or the pseudogene TRBV3-2) and TRBJ2-1, with D perhaps TRBD1 (6 bases). Trimming shortened V by 3 bases and J by 7 bases, and 16 bases separated the two germline ends. Germline values: CDR1 LGHDT, CDR2 YNNKEL (reference sequence). The CDR3 has 15 amino acids. The CDR3 sequence: CASSHHRVYQNEQFF. The CDR3 DNA is TGTGCCAGCAGCCACCACAGGGTTTATCAGAATGAGCAGTTCTTC.

CDR3 in DNA: TGTGCCAGCAGTTTACCGGGCGGGGAGACCCAGTACTTC. Its translation is CASSLPGGETQYF. V gene TRBV28 combines with J gene TRBJ2-5; TRBD2 is a possible D gene (5 bases). This CDR3 region has 13 residues. Deletions cut 2 bases from V and 5 bases from J, with 9 bases between. The germline CDR1 and CDR2 sequences are MDHEN and SYDVKM.

There are a few counts of this clone. The rearrangement uses TRBV2 and TRBJ1-1, with D hard to call. V was trimmed by 7 bases and J by 6 bases, leaving 18 bases between them. The CDR3 contains 14 residues. Per the germline V gene, CDR1 is SNHLY and CDR2 is FYNNEI. This CDR3 is CASTARGGPSEAFF. As DNA, the CDR3 is TGTGCCAGCACCGCCCGGGGTGGGCCTTCTGAAGCTTTCTTT.

The chain joins TRBV7-8 to TRBJ2-7, with D possibly matching TRBD2 (7 bases). Germline V lookup: CDR1 SGHVS, CDR2 FQNEAQ. With 5 bases removed from V and 3 bases from J, the gap between germline ends came to 17 bases. This CDR3 spans 15 amino acids. DNA of the CDR3: TGTGCCAGCAGCATAACAGGGACTACCAGCTACGAGCAGTACTTC. As protein: CASSITGTTSYEQYF.

The chain joins TRBV11-2 to TRBJ2-7; 10 bases map to TRBD2. Germline V gene data show CDR1 as SGHAT and CDR2 as FQNNGV. After removal of 9 bases from V and 0 bases from J, the junction contained 5 bases not matched to a gene. This CDR3 contains 14 residues. The CDR3 loop reads CASQREGSSYEQYF. The CDR3, as DNA: TGTGCCAGTCAGCGGGAGGGAAGCTCCTACGAGCAGTACTTC.

The chain couples TRBV6-2 or TRBV6-3 to TRBJ2-3; tentatively, D is TRBD2 (5 bases). The CDR3 loop spans 16 amino acids. The V end lost 0 bases, the J end lost 2 bases, and 12 bases lay between the germline ends. Germline CDR1 is MNHEY and CDR2 is SVGEGT. The CDR3 sequence: CASSYSRVSDTDTQYF. CDR3 coding DNA: TGTGCCAGCAGTTACTCGAGAGTTAGCGACACAGATACGCAGTATTTT.

Only one count was recorded for this clone. The CDR3 coding sequence is TGCGCCAGCAGCCGGGTTAGAGGGCAGGCGAGCTCTGGGGCCAACGTCCTGACTTTC. Its protein is CASSRVRGQASSGANVLTF. J is TRBJ2-6 and V is TRBV4-1; perhaps TRBD2 as D (5 bases). Germline loops: CDR1 MGHRA, CDR2 YSYEKL. Deletions cut 4 bases from V and 0 bases from J, with 19 bases between. The CDR3 consists of 19 residues.

The chain carries TRBV30 and TRBJ1-6; 7 positions match TRBD1. V was pared by 2 bases and J by 7 bases, with 5 bases of the junction left unmatched. This CDR3 is 14 amino acids long. Germline CDR1 and CDR2: GTSNPN and SVGIG (reference sequence). CDR3 DNA: TGTGCCTGGAGTACCGGGACAGAAAATTCACCCCTCCACTTT. This translates into CAWSTGTENSPLHF.

This chain links TRBV28 with TRBJ1-2; D might be TRBD1 (6 bases). This CDR3 is built from 12 residues. With 6 bases removed from V and 9 bases from J, the gap between germline ends came to 14 bases. The germline V gene encodes CDR1 MDHEN and CDR2 SYDVKM. Here the CDR3 reads CASSHGQYSYTF. CDR3 coding DNA: TGTGCCAGCAGCCACGGACAGTATAGCTACACCTTC.

As concerns this clone: A read error may account for a junction end that differs from germline. The same CDR3 is also encoded by other DNA sequences in this sample. The chain has TRBV9 and TRBJ1-2, with a tentative D call TRBD1 (6 bases). Germline V gene sequence: CDR1 SGDLS, CDR2 YYNGEE. This CDR3 has 13 residues. The CDR3 DNA follows: TGCGCCAGCAGCCCCGGGACAAGAAGTGGCTACACCTTC. It translates to CASSPGTRSGYTF.

In DNA form, the CDR3 reads TGTGCCAGCAGCCGATGGGGGCCTGAGAACACCGGGGAGCTGTTTTTT. Translated: CASSRWGPENTGELFF. The gene calls are TRBV3-1 (or the pseudogene TRBV3-2) and TRBJ2-2; TRBD1 might be the D (6 bases). Per the germline V gene, CDR1 is LGHDT and CDR2 is YNNKEL (reference sequence). Trimming left V 4 bases short and J 1 base short, with 13 bases between. The CDR3 covers 16 residues.

CDR3 DNA sequence: TGTGCCAGCAGTGAATCTCCGGGGACAGATACGCAGTATTTT. Protein sequence: CASSESPGTDTQYF. V and J are TRBV6-4 and TRBJ2-3; a weak D match, TRBD2 (5 bases). The CDR3 is made up of 14 amino acids. CDR1 MRHNA and CDR2 SNTAGT come from the germline V gene. Trimming removed 3 bases at V and 3 bases at J, with 10 bases between.

V gene TRBV5-4 combines with J gene TRBJ2-3, with D possibly TRBD2 on 6 matching bases. Trimming took 1 base from V and 5 from J, leaving 17 bases between them. CDR1 and CDR2 (germline): SGHNT, YYREEE (reference sequence). This CDR3 is 16 amino acids long. As DNA, the CDR3 is TGTGCCAGCAGCTTGAGGGCGGGATTTGTGGGAGATACGCAGTATTTT. It yields the protein CASSLRAGFVGDTQYF.

This chain joins TRBV7-3 and TRBJ2-7; 7 bases align to TRBD1. The length of the CDR3 is 14 residues. CDR1 is SGHTA, CDR2 FQGTGA, per germline. Trimming at V came to 5 bases and at J to 3 bases, leaving 7 bases not matched to a gene. CDR3 nucleotides: TGTGCCAGCAGCCAAGGGACAGCAAACTACGAGCAGTACTTC. Protein sequence: CASSQGTANYEQYF.

Here the CDR3 reads CASSSRTSGRAPGELFF. CDR3 in DNA: TGTGCCAGCAGCTCCCGCACTAGCGGGAGGGCCCCCGGGGAGCTGTTTTTT. The chain uses TRBV7-2 and TRBJ2-2; TRBD2 matches at 13 bases. V lost 4 bases, J lost 6 bases, and 8 bases stayed unmatched. The CDR3 loop spans 17 amino acids. The V gene's germline CDR1 is SGHTA and CDR2 FQGNSA.

J is TRBJ2-2 and V is TRBV4-3; 9 bases fit TRBD2. Per germline, CDR1 LGHNA and CDR2 YSLEER. The CDR3 has 17 amino acids. The V gene end was trimmed by 0 bases and the J gene end by 3 bases; junction bases not matched to a gene: 5. The CDR3 bases are TGCGCCAGCAGCCAAGAAACGAAGCGGGAGGACACCGGGGAGCTGTTTTTT. Its translation is CASSQETKREDTGELFF.